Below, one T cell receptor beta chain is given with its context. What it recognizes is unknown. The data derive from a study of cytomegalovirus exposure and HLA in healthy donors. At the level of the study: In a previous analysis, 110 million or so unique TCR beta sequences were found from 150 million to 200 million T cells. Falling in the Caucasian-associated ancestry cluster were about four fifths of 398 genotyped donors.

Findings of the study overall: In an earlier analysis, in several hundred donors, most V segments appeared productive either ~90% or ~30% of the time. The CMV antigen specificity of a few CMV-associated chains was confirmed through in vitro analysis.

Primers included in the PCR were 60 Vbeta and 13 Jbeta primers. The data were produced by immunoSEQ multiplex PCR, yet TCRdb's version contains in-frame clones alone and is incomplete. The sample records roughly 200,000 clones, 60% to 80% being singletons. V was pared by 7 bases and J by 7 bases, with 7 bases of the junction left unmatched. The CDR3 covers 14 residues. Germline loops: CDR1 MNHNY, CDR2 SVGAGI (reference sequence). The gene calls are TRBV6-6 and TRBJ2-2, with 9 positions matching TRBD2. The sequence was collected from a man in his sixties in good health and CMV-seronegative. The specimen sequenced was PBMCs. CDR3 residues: CASNPSGNVGELFF. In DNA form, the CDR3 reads TGTGCCAGCAATCCTAGCGGGAATGTCGGGGAGCTGTTTTTT.